The entry below describes one TCR beta chain. Antigen unknown. The CDR3 has 15 residues. V was pared by 8 bases and J by 2 bases, with 17 bases between. From germline, CDR1 is MNHNS and CDR2 SASEGT. Profiling relied on immunoSEQ multiplex PCR, and the TCRdb table lists in-frame clones only, not all of them. The sample has tens of thousands of clones, around 89% seen once. The data were obtained in a study of OX40 agonist ivuxolimab in advanced cancers. About the study: The dose-escalation group included hepatocellular carcinoma, melanoma, renal cell carcinoma and head and neck cancer.

General study points: The antigens recognized by the expanded peripheral T cells, that is their antigen specificity, were not determined. Partly responding patients at 0.1-3.0 mg/kg showed some of the smallest clonal expansion. Mean expanded clone counts were higher in CD8+ than CD4+ T cells.

This TCR came from an adult with an advanced solid tumor such as melanoma, head and neck, liver or kidney cancer. Here the sequenced sample was CD4+ or CD8+ T cells sorted from blood, taken in a trial of the OX40 agonist ivuxolimab. The chain combines TRBV6-1 with TRBJ2-3, with no clear D. The chain's CDR3 is CASGRRQSITDTQYF. The CDR3 DNA sequence: TGTGCCAGCGGTAGGCGTCAGTCTATCACAGATACGCAGTATTTT.